The 30 T cell receptor beta chains below come from one sample, sequenced in a study of T cell repertoires in aging, cancer and after chemotherapy. Rearranged V-D-J TRB sequences were amplified with a mixed TRB-A/B primer pool. TCRdb re-derived calls from the multiplex PCR reads in MiXCR, one entry per CDR3 protein. The sample yields about 12,000 distinct CDR3 sequences, 31% seen once. TCR beta rearrangements were amplified from peripheral blood genomic DNA. The sequencing input was blood. Receptors were obtained from a human donor in good health. The donor label of this sample is uncertain.

V gene TRBV19 combines with J gene TRBJ1-2, with D perhaps TRBD1 (6 bases). V lost 2 bases to trimming and J lost 4 bases, with 17 bases between them. Germline V gives CDR1 LNHDA, CDR2 SQIVND (reference sequence). CDR3 size: 16 residues. CDR3 DNA: TGTGCCAGTAGTATAACGGCGTCGGGGGGGCTCTATGGCTACACCTTC. Translation: CASSITASGGLYGYTF. The complete variable domain, with remaining parts taken from reference TRBV19 and TRBJ1-2, reads DGGITQSPKYLFRKEGQNVTLSCEQNLNHDAMYWYRQDPGQGLRLIYYSQIVNDFQKGDIAEGYSVSREKKESFPLTVTSAQKNPTAFYLCASSITASGGLYGYTFGSGTRLTVV.

This clonotype appeared a few times. The rearrangement uses TRBV5-4 and TRBJ2-3; TRBD2 aligns across 12 bases. Looked up from germline, CDR1 is SGHNT and CDR2 is YYREEE (reference sequence). Trimming removed 0 bases from V and 4 bases from J; junction bases left unmatched: 6. The CDR3 runs 17 residues. The CDR3 loop is CASSLGPSGGASDTQYF. The CDR3 DNA follows: TGTGCCAGCAGCTTGGGTCCTAGCGGGGGGGCCTCAGATACGCAGTATTTT.

The chain links TRBV6-5 to TRBJ2-7; 10 bases align to TRBD2. This CDR3 comprises 14 residues. Germline values: CDR1 MNHEY, CDR2 SVGAGI. Losses at the gene ends were 5 bases for V and 4 bases for J; bases not matched to a gene: 5. CDR3 loop: CASSEQAGGYEQYF. In DNA form, the CDR3 reads TGTGCCAGCAGTGAACAAGCGGGGGGGTACGAGCAGTACTTC.

This clonotype was detected a few times. The chain carries TRBV5-6 and TRBJ1-1; D uncertain. Deletions cut 3 bases from V and 1 base from J, with 4 bases between. The CDR3 length is 12 residues. The germline V gene encodes CDR1 SGHDT and CDR2 YYEEEE. This CDR3 reads CASSSSNTEAFF. The CDR3 nucleotides are TGTGCCAGCAGCTCCTCGAACACTGAAGCTTTCTTT.

On this clonotype: A much larger clone differs from this one at a single base, so this may be a read error. The chain employs TRBV29-1 and TRBJ2-1; 8 nucleotides line up with TRBD1. The CDR3 runs 15 residues. Germline V lookup: CDR1 SQVTM, CDR2 ANQGSEA. The CDR3, as DNA: TGCAGCGTTAAAGATCCCGGACAGGGCACCGATGAGCAGTTCTTC. It is translated as CSVKDPGQGTDEQFF.

CDR3 nucleotide sequence: TGTGCCAGCAGTTTAGGGGCGAATTCACCCCTCCACTTT. Translating gives CASSLGANSPLHF. The chain employs TRBV6-5 and TRBJ1-6, with TRBD1 as a possible D gene (5 bases). The ends were cut back, 4 bases at V and 7 bases at J, with 8 bases in the middle. The CDR3 is 13 amino acids. Germline lookup yields CDR1 MNHEY and CDR2 SVGAGI.

This clonotype was seen only a few times. V and J are TRBV11-2 and TRBJ2-7; 10 bases agree with TRBD2. CDR3 length: 16 residues. Trimming took 4 bases from V and 2 from J; bases not matched to a gene: 8. Germline-derived CDR1 and CDR2 are SGHAT and FQNNGV. The CDR3 reads CASSSIASGSTYEQYF. CDR3 bases: TGTGCCAGCAGCTCAATTGCTAGCGGGAGTACCTACGAGCAGTACTTC. Filled out from reference TRBV11-2 and TRBJ2-7, the complete variable domain reads EAGVAQSPRYKIIEKRQSVAFWCNPISGHATLYWYQQILGQGPKLLIQFQNNGVVDDSQLPKDRFSAERLKGVDSTLKIQPAKLEDSAVYLCASSSIASGSTYEQYFGPGTRLTVT.

The chain has TRBV5-4 and TRBJ2-1, with D unresolved. The CDR3 consists of 14 residues. Germline lookup yields CDR1 SGHNT and CDR2 YYREEE (reference sequence). V lost 0 bases and J 6 bases, leaving 10 bases between the germline ends. This CDR3 reads CASSLGAGPNEQFF. As DNA, the CDR3 is TGTGCCAGCAGCTTGGGGGCAGGCCCCAATGAGCAGTTCTTC. Combining the CDR3 with reference TRBV5-4 and TRBJ2-1 gives the whole variable domain ETGVTQSPTHLIKTRGQQVTLRCSSQSGHNTVSWYQQALGQGPQFIFQYYREEENGRGNFPPRFSGLQFPNYSSELNVNALELDDSALYLCASSLGAGPNEQFFGPGTRLTVL.

A remark on this clonotype: A much larger clone lies one base from this, so it may be a read error. The rearrangement uses TRBV6-5 and TRBJ2-2; TRBD2 is a possible D gene (5 bases). V was trimmed by 0 bases and J by 6 bases, leaving 14 bases between them. Germline-derived CDR1 and CDR2 are MNHEY and SVGAGI. CDR3 size: 16 residues. For the CDR3, the DNA is TGTGCCAGCAGTTACTCGTTAGGGTCGCGGGCCGGGGAGCTGTTTTTT. Protein product: CASSYSLGSRAGELFF.

The rearrangement joins TRBV24-1 to TRBJ2-1, with D unresolved. Trimming cost V 6 bases and J 3 bases, with 2 bases left between them. The germline V gene encodes CDR1 KGHDR and CDR2 SFDVKD. The CDR3 has 11 amino acids. CDR3 protein: CATSLYNEQFF. CDR3 sequence (DNA): TGTGCCACCAGTCTCTACAATGAGCAGTTCTTC.

This clonotype appeared a few times. The chain joins TRBV7-2 to TRBJ2-1; perhaps TRBD2 as D (7 bases). Between the trimmed V and J ends, which lost 2 bases and 8 bases, there was a span of 16 bases. Germline V gene sequence: CDR1 SGHTA, CDR2 FQGNSA. This CDR3 is 15 amino acids long. The chain's CDR3 is CASSLRGGSVDEQFF. As DNA, the CDR3 is TGTGCCAGCAGCTTACGCGGGGGCTCCGTCGATGAGCAGTTCTTC.

V and J are TRBV6-4 and TRBJ1-5; possibly TRBD1 for D (5 bases). CDR1 and CDR2 from the germline V gene are MRHNA and SNTAGT. This CDR3 comprises 16 residues. Trimming removed 7 bases from V and 3 bases from J, with 19 bases in between. The CDR3 sequence is CASTPKPGPNNQPQHF. The CDR3 nucleotides read TGTGCCAGCACTCCCAAACCGGGGCCGAACAATCAGCCCCAGCATTTT.

This rearrangement joins TRBV12-3 or TRBV12-4 to TRBJ2-1; TRBD2 matches at 8 bases. CDR3 size: 16 residues. The V segment lost 5 bases and the J segment 0 bases; nucleotides outside the gene matches: 6. The CDR3: CASSPRGGSSYNEQFF. CDR3 in DNA: TGTGCCAGCAGTCCCCGCGGGGGGAGCTCCTACAATGAGCAGTTCTTC.

The CDR3 spells CASSTGAGVEKLFF. The CDR3 nucleotides are TGTGCCAGCAGCACCGGGGCAGGGGTGGAAAAACTGTTTTTT. This sequence joins TRBV6-5 and TRBJ1-4, with TRBD1 as a possible D gene (6 bases). The CDR3 consists of 14 residues. Germline values: CDR1 MNHEY, CDR2 SVGAGI. V lost 6 bases and J lost 8, with 16 bases in between.

This clonotype has only a few counts. The chain is built from TRBV15 and TRBJ2-5, with unresolved D. CDR1 is LNHNV, CDR2 YYDKDF, per germline (reference sequence). V lost 0 bases to trimming and J lost 5 bases, with 7 bases between them. The CDR3 length is 13 residues. The CDR3 coding sequence is TGTGCCACCAGCAGAGAGCCGGCGGAGACCCAGTACTTC. This gives the protein CATSREPAETQYF.

By share, this clonotype ranks as medium-sized. The rearrangement uses TRBV29-1 and TRBJ1-3; perhaps TRBD1 as D (6 bases). V dropped 6 bases and J dropped 0 bases, with 12 bases sitting between them. The CDR3 has 14 residues. CDR1 and CDR2 from the germline V gene are SQVTM and ANQGSEA. CDR3 DNA sequence: TGCAGCGTCGGGGGCAGTAACTCTGGAAACACCATATATTTT. Encoded protein: CSVGGSNSGNTIYF.

This clonotype was detected only a few times. The V call is TRBV27, the J call TRBJ1-5; D may be TRBD1 (5 bases). There are 14 residues in the CDR3. Trimming shortened V by 5 bases and J by 0 bases, and 8 bases separated the two germline ends. CDR1 is MNHEY, CDR2 SMNVEV, per germline (reference sequence). The CDR3 nucleotides are TGTGCCAGCAGTAAGGGGAGTAGCAATCAGCCCCAGCATTTT. It encodes CASSKGSSNQPQHF.

The sample holds one count of this clonotype. The rearrangement uses TRBV12-3 or TRBV12-4 and TRBJ2-1, with 13 bases aligning to TRBD2. Germline trimming cut 6 bases from V and 5 bases from J; bases unmatched to any gene: 4. This CDR3 spans 15 amino acids. In DNA form, the CDR3 reads TGTGCCAGCAGCTCTGGGACTAGCGGGAACAATGAGCAGTTCTTC. It specifies CASSSGTSGNNEQFF.

On this clonotype itself: Mismatch with germline at one junction end may stem from a read error. The rearrangement uses TRBV6-1 and TRBJ2-3, with D possibly matching TRBD2 (7 bases). The V gene's germline CDR1 is MNHNS and CDR2 SASEGT. The CDR3 has 17 residues. The CDR3 DNA sequence: TGTGCCAGCAGCCAAGGGGGGTGGGGGGGGAGCACAGATATGCAGTATTTT. This translates into CASSQGGWGGSTDMQYF.

The sample holds a few counts of this clonotype. V gene TRBV6-1 combines with J gene TRBJ1-2, with D uncertain. V was cut by 4 bases and J by 3 bases, with 9 bases left in between. Germline V gives CDR1 MNHNS, CDR2 SASEGT. The CDR3 is made up of 13 amino acids. The CDR3 coding sequence is TGTGCCAGCAGTGTAAACTCTGACTATGGCTACACCTTC. Translated, it gives CASSVNSDYGYTF.

In this sample, this clonotype is medium-sized. The chain couples TRBV30 to TRBJ1-2, with unresolved D. Germline CDR1 is GTSNPN and CDR2 is SVGIG (reference sequence). V was pared by 7 bases and J by 7 bases, with 16 bases between. The length of the CDR3 is 12 residues. The CDR3 DNA reads as TGTGCCTACCTACTTAATGGGAGTGGCTACACCTTC. This encodes CAYLLNGSGYTF.

This clonotype was seen only a few times. This chain uses TRBV10-2 with TRBJ2-3, with D uncertain. The length of the CDR3 is 14 residues. Germline lookup yields CDR1 WSHSY and CDR2 SAAADI. V was shortened by 6 bases and J by 2 bases, with 12 bases between the two germline ends. This chain's CDR3 is CASSRDKFTDTQYF. The CDR3 DNA sequence: TGCGCCAGCAGCCGAGACAAATTCACAGATACGCAGTATTTT.

Regarding this clonotype: No DNA is shown, since the ends of the CDR3 on it are uncertain; the CDR3 is the one TCRdb lists. The CDR3 loop is CISVPEAPVEGRGTEAFF. This chain links TRBV7-5 with TRBJ1-1; the table assigns TRBD1, which was not confirmed against the DNA. TRBV7-5 is a recognized pseudogene. The CDR3 is made up of 18 amino acids, end residues included.

About this clonotype itself: The junction departs from the called germline gene at one end, perhaps through a read error. The J gene is TRBJ1-1, the V gene TRBV6-5, with 9 nucleotides matching TRBD1. This CDR3 has 16 amino acids. Germline CDR1 reads MNHEY; CDR2 reads SVGAGI. The CDR3 nucleotides are TGTGCCAGCAGTTGGACCGGGACAGGGATCAACACTGAAGATTTCTTT. Its translation is CASSWTGTGINTEDFF.

This clonotype is classed as medium-sized. The rearrangement links TRBV15 to TRBJ2-2, with D uncertain. The CDR3 runs to 14 residues. Trimming left V 0 bases short and J 0 bases short, with 2 bases between. CDR1 LNHNV and CDR2 YYDKDF come from the germline V gene (reference sequence). Written as DNA, the CDR3 is TGTGCCACCAGCAGAGATTCGAACACCGGGGAGCTGTTTTTT. Its protein product is CATSRDSNTGELFF.

This clonotype was found a few times. The chain recombines TRBV6-1 with TRBJ1-2; the match to TRBD1 covers 7 bases. The CDR3 has 16 amino acids. The V segment lost 1 base and the J segment 5 bases; nucleotides outside the gene matches: 10. From germline, CDR1 is MNHNS and CDR2 SASEGT. The CDR3, as DNA: TGTGCCAGCAGTGAAGGGCAGGCGGCAGGGGGGTATGGCTACACCTTC. This encodes CASSEGQAAGGYGYTF.

J is TRBJ2-1 and V is TRBV20-1; 9 positions match TRBD1. The germline V gene has CDR1 DFQATT and CDR2 SNEGSKA (reference sequence). V trimming: 5 bases; J trimming: 2 bases; junction bases outside the gene matches: 4. The CDR3 is made up of 14 amino acids. The CDR3 DNA reads as TGCAGTGCTGAGGACAGGGGCCCCTACAATGAGCAGTTCTTC. Its translation: CSAEDRGPYNEQFF.

In its sample, this clonotype was seen a few times. The chain employs TRBV15 and TRBJ1-3, with D possibly being TRBD1 (6 bases). The CDR3 length is 15 residues. V was trimmed by 0 bases and J by 1 base, leaving 7 bases between them. Germline CDR1 and CDR2: LNHNV and YYDKDF (reference sequence). The CDR3: CATSREQGSGNTIYF. CDR3 bases: TGTGCCACCAGCAGAGAACAGGGTTCTGGAAACACCATATATTTT.

The V call is TRBV6-5, the J call TRBJ2-1, with TRBD1 as a possible D gene (6 bases). The CDR3 consists of 15 residues. With 0 bases removed from V and 7 bases from J, the gap between germline ends came to 13 bases. Per the germline V gene, CDR1 is MNHEY and CDR2 is SVGAGI. Here the CDR3 DNA reads TGTGCCAGCAGTTACTCCGGCCAGGGGATTAATGAGCAGTTCTTC. It codes for CASSYSGQGINEQFF.

By share, this clonotype ranks as medium-sized. The chain recombines TRBV29-1 with TRBJ2-7; weak D call: TRBD1 (6 bases). Trimming stripped 7 bases from V and 6 bases from J, with 19 bases between. This CDR3 comprises 13 residues. From germline, CDR1 is SQVTM and CDR2 ANQGSEA. CDR3 amino acids: CSATGTRVGEQYF. The CDR3 DNA is TGCAGCGCAACCGGGACACGAGTCGGCGAGCAGTACTTC.